What follows are 23 T cell receptor beta chains derived from one specimen sequenced in a study of T cell repertoires and Cas9 in healthy adults. Sequencing was performed with immunoSEQ multiplex PCR; in TCRdb, only in-frame clones are kept and a portion is missing. The sample shows roughly 23,000 clones, 75% to 95% of them seen only once. The sequenced sample consisted of CD4+ effector T cells (CD127+, CD25-, CD137-, CD154-) from PBMCs; culture status not recorded. All receptors come from a human donor in good health.

The chain is built from TRBV28 and TRBJ1-2; D gene unclear. The CDR3 runs to 12 residues. Germline CDR1 MDHEN, CDR2 SYDVKM. Trimming took off 7 bases at V and 8 bases at J, with 14 bases between the two ends. The CDR3 sequence: CASMAPLYGYTF. CDR3 coding DNA: TGTGCCAGCATGGCTCCCCTATACGGCTACACCTTC.

In its sample, this clone was seen a few times. The rearrangement joins TRBV2 to TRBJ1-2; 10 bases align to TRBD1. The V segment lost 6 bases and the J segment 5 bases; nucleotides outside the gene matches: 6. The CDR3 extends over 14 amino acids. The germline CDR1 and CDR2 sequences are SNHLY and FYNNEI. In DNA form, the CDR3 reads TGTGCCAGCAGCCGGGACAGGGGTAGTTATGGCTACACCTTC. It specifies CASSRDRGSYGYTF.

The chain is built from TRBV19 and TRBJ2-2; 10 bases agree with TRBD2. The CDR3 extends over 15 amino acids. The V and J ends lost 3 bases and 8 bases, in that order; junction bases with no gene match: 6. Germline V lookup: CDR1 LNHDA, CDR2 SQIVND (reference sequence). The CDR3: CASSIESGGAGELFF. The CDR3 DNA follows: TGTGCCAGTAGTATTGAGAGCGGGGGGGCAGGGGAGCTGTTTTTT.

This clone was counted once. The genes are TRBV27 and TRBJ2-7; D is uncertain. The CDR3 totals 14 residues. Germline V lookup: CDR1 MNHEY, CDR2 SMNVEV (reference sequence). Trimming took 4 bases from V and 2 from J, leaving 12 bases between them. The CDR3 coding sequence is TGTGCCAGCAGTTCACAGACTTTTCCCTACGAGCAGTACTTC. Translation: CASSSQTFPYEQYF.

This sequence joins TRBV5-4 and TRBJ2-1, with 11 bases fitting TRBD2. The CDR3 has 17 residues. Germline V lookup: CDR1 SGHNT, CDR2 YYREEE (reference sequence). V was clipped by 4 bases and J by 4 bases; unmatched bases: 10. CDR3 amino acids: CASSRGSSGGIYNEQFF. Here the CDR3 DNA reads TGTGCCAGCAGCCGCGGATCTAGCGGGGGGATTTACAATGAGCAGTTCTTC.

The chain carries TRBV29-1 and TRBJ2-5, with D possibly matching TRBD1 (6 bases). The germline V and J ends were trimmed by 7 bases and 5 bases, with 29 bases remaining between them. Per germline, CDR1 SQVTM and CDR2 ANQGSEA. The CDR3 is 17 residues long. CDR3 in amino acids: CSGGRTYTGYPTETQYF. The DNA of the CDR3 is TGCAGCGGGGGAAGAACCTATACAGGGTACCCAACGGAGACCCAGTACTTC.

The chain is built from TRBV5-1 and TRBJ2-1; 14 nucleotides align to TRBD2. Germline CDR1 SGHRS, CDR2 YFSETQ. With V trimmed by 4 bases and J by 5 bases, 8 bases remained unmatched. The CDR3 length is 17 residues. CDR3 amino acids: CASSAVVTSGGDNEQFF. Here the CDR3 DNA reads TGCGCCAGCAGCGCGGTCGTGACTAGCGGGGGGGACAATGAGCAGTTCTTC.

The gene calls are TRBV27 and TRBJ1-2; 9 bases fit TRBD1. CDR3 length: 15 residues. V was clipped by 5 bases and J by 4 bases; unmatched bases: 8. Per germline, CDR1 MNHEY and CDR2 SMNVEV (reference sequence). The CDR3, as DNA: TGTGCCAGCAGTCCCAGGGACAGGGCCCTCTATGGCTACACCTTC. Its protein product is CASSPRDRALYGYTF.

V gene TRBV7-2 combines with J gene TRBJ1-2; a weak D match, TRBD1 (5 bases). Germline loops: CDR1 SGHTA, CDR2 FQGNSA. V shed 5 bases and J shed 4 bases, with 11 bases lying between them. The CDR3 runs to 13 residues. CDR3 DNA sequence: TGTGCCAGCAGCCTGGGACCGCCCTATGGCTACACCTTC. As protein: CASSLGPPYGYTF.

The chain links TRBV7-2 to TRBJ1-2; D is ambiguous. Trimming took 5 bases from V and 7 from J, leaving 11 bases between them. This CDR3 spans 12 amino acids. Looked up from germline, CDR1 is SGHTA and CDR2 is FQGNSA. Here the CDR3 DNA reads TGTGCCAGCAGCGCCGGGATGGGTGGCTACACCTTC. It specifies CASSAGMGGYTF.

This clone has a handful of counts. Within the sample, other DNA sequences also encode this same CDR3. The chain employs TRBV4-1 and TRBJ2-4; 15 bases are shared with TRBD2. V lost 4 bases and J lost 0; bases outside the gene matches: 4. The CDR3 is 18 amino acids. The germline V gene has CDR1 MGHRA and CDR2 YSYEKL. In DNA, the CDR3 is TGCGCCAGCAGCCCGGGACTAGCGGGGGGTTTAGCCAAAAACATTCAGTACTTC. The encoded protein is CASSPGLAGGLAKNIQYF.

The chain recombines TRBV6-5 with TRBJ1-3, with 7 bases matching TRBD1. V gave up 6 bases and J gave up 0 bases; unmatched junction bases: 5. Looked up from germline, CDR1 is MNHEY and CDR2 is SVGAGI. There are 15 residues in the CDR3. CDR3 sequence reads: CASRQGFSSGNTIYF. The CDR3 DNA reads as TGTGCCAGCAGACAGGGGTTTAGCTCTGGAAACACCATATATTTT.

This clone was counted a single time. V is TRBV4-1 and J is TRBJ2-4; D is unresolved. This CDR3 has 13 amino acids. The V end lost 5 bases, the J end lost 6 bases, and 11 bases lay between the germline ends. Germline V gives CDR1 MGHRA, CDR2 YSYEKL. CDR3 bases: TGCGCCAGCAGCGTAGGCGGCGGAAACATTCAGTACTTC. Amino acids: CASSVGGGNIQYF.

The V call is TRBV28, the J call TRBJ1-2; TRBD1 matches 8 bases. The CDR3 contains 14 residues. Germline V gives CDR1 MDHEN, CDR2 SYDVKM. V lost 6 bases to trimming and J lost 6 bases; unmatched junction nucleotides: 9. In DNA form, the CDR3 reads TGTGCCAGCAGCCCCGTCCCGGACAGGGATGGCTACACCTTC. Its translation: CASSPVPDRDGYTF.

The CDR3 loop reads CASSEKGGEQYF. CDR3 nucleotides: TGTGCCAGCAGTGAAAAGGGCGGGGAGCAGTACTTC. The chain carries TRBV6-1 and TRBJ2-7, with a tentative D call TRBD2 (5 bases). Germline assignment: CDR1 MNHNS and CDR2 SASEGT. Trimming shortened V by 2 bases and J by 7 bases, and 9 bases separated the two germline ends. This CDR3 comprises 12 residues.

This clone appeared once. This chain joins TRBV19 and TRBJ1-2; D ambiguous. With 3 bases removed from V and 5 bases from J, the gap between germline ends came to 7 bases. The germline V gene has CDR1 LNHDA and CDR2 SQIVND (reference sequence). The CDR3 loop spans 12 amino acids. In nucleotides, the CDR3 is TGTGCCAGTAGTATTTGGGGTTATGGCTACACCTTC. It specifies CASSIWGYGYTF.

The rearrangement links TRBV5-5 to TRBJ1-5; D is perhaps TRBD1 (5 bases). V lost 4 bases, J lost 9 bases, and 17 bases lay in between. CDR3 length: 14 amino acids. Germline V CDR1 and CDR2: SGHKS, YYEKEE (reference sequence). DNA of the CDR3: TGTGCCAGCAGCATCTTGGTCGGGGACGTGCCCCAGCATTTT. This codes for CASSILVGDVPQHF. The entire variable domain, with the rest obtained from reference TRBV5-5 and TRBJ1-5, is as follows: DAGVTQSPTHLIKTRGQQVTLRCSPISGHKSVSWYQQVLGQGPQFIFQYYEKEERGRGNFPDRFSARQFPNYSSELNVNALLLGDSALYLCASSILVGDVPQHFGDGTRLSIL.

The chain recombines TRBV7-2 with TRBJ2-3; 8 nucleotides agree with TRBD2. With 4 bases clipped from V and 4 bases from J, the junction kept 7 bases outside the gene matches. The germline gives CDR1 SGHTA, CDR2 FQGNSA. The CDR3 contains 15 residues. CDR3 sequence reads: CASSSRAGEADTQYF. The DNA for the CDR3 is TGTGCCAGCAGCTCGCGAGCGGGAGAAGCAGATACGCAGTATTTT.

This chain uses TRBV9 with TRBJ1-1, with D hard to call. The germline gives CDR1 SGDLS, CDR2 YYNGEE. The ends were cut back, 3 bases at V and 5 bases at J, with 11 bases in the middle. The CDR3 is 13 amino acids. The CDR3 sequence is CASSGSIGTEAFF. CDR3 DNA: TGTGCCAGCAGCGGATCTATAGGGACTGAAGCTTTCTTT.

The chain combines TRBV7-3 with TRBJ1-2; D remains unclear. The germline gives CDR1 SGHTA, CDR2 FQGTGA. The length of the CDR3 is 16 residues. V was clipped by 5 bases and J by 2 bases, with 18 bases between them. CDR3 bases: TGTGCCAGCAGCCCCCAGCCGGGGTATGGAAACTATGGCTACACCTTC. Translated: CASSPQPGYGNYGYTF.

This clone has a handful of counts. This chain joins TRBV19 and TRBJ1-2, with 7 positions matching TRBD1. The J segment lost 8 bases and the V segment lost 8 bases, leaving 5 bases of the junction unmatched. The CDR3 covers 11 residues. Germline V gives CDR1 LNHDA, CDR2 SQIVND (reference sequence). The CDR3 loop reads CASDRDGGYTF. The DNA of the CDR3 is TGTGCCAGTGACAGGGATGGCGGCTACACCTTC. Full variable domain (missing parts from reference TRBV19 and TRBJ1-2): DGGITQSPKYLFRKEGQNVTLSCEQNLNHDAMYWYRQDPGQGLRLIYYSQIVNDFQKGDIAEGYSVSREKKESFPLTVTSAQKNPTAFYLCASDRDGGYTFGSGTRLTVV.

The rearrangement joins TRBV29-1 to TRBJ1-4; 7 bases map to TRBD1. This CDR3 contains 14 residues. The V gene's germline CDR1 is SQVTM and CDR2 ANQGSEA. V lost 3 bases and J lost 4; bases outside the gene matches: 5. The CDR3 is CSVDTGQHNEKLFF. In nucleotides, the CDR3 is TGCAGCGTTGATACGGGACAGCATAATGAAAAACTGTTTTTT.

The chain joins TRBV30 to TRBJ1-2; D is undetermined. This CDR3 contains 14 residues. V dropped 2 bases and J dropped 4 bases, with 14 bases sitting between them. The V gene's germline CDR1 is GTSNPN and CDR2 SVGIG (reference sequence). CDR3 in DNA: TGTGCCTGGAGTAGGCGAAGATTAGGCTATGGCTACACCTTC. Translating it yields CAWSRRRLGYGYTF.